This is a list of T cell receptor beta chains from one sample in a study of technical replicates of blood from four donors. Here immunoSEQ multiplex PCR was the method, and the copy in TCRdb shows in-frame clones only, minus some. The sample lists roughly 57,000 clones, roughly 96% seen once, with about 3% in the top ten. The sequenced material came from PBMCs. Receptors originate from a human donor in good health. Some clones in this sample may be carry-over from other donors' samples. Each CDR3 is given with its conserved first and last residue. The D gene is left open where the match is weak. Clone size appears in some rows only: once, few, many, or a class for an expanded clone.

clone_size	d_call	v_call	j_call	cdr3_aa	cdr3_nt
NA	NA	TRBV30	TRBJ2-7	CAWRDSGYEQYF	TGTGCCTGGAGGGACTCCGGGTACGAGCAGTACTTC
NA	TRBD2	TRBV2	TRBJ2-7	CASTETSGRYEQYF	TGTGCCAGCACTGAAACTAGCGGGAGGTACGAGCAGTACTTC
NA	TRBD1	TRBV10-3	TRBJ2-7	CAISSPGTGRYEQYF	TGTGCCATCAGTAGCCCAGGGACAGGGCGGTACGAGCAGTACTTC
NA	TRBD1	TRBV2	TRBJ1-5	CASGVGQGSSQPQHF	TGTGCCAGCGGGGTTGGACAGGGTTCGTCTCAGCCCCAGCATTTT
NA	TRBD2	TRBV9	TRBJ2-7	CASSPGLGGSTYEQYF	TGTGCCAGCAGCCCGGGGTTGGGCGGGAGCACCTACGAGCAGTACTTC
NA	NA	TRBV5-1	TRBJ1-1	CASSLEGVMNTEAFF	TGCGCCAGCAGCCTGGAGGGAGTCATGAACACTGAAGCTTTCTTT
NA	NA	TRBV6-4	TRBJ2-1	CASSSRGGAWNEQFF	TGTGCCAGCAGCTCCAGAGGGGGGGCCTGGAATGAGCAGTTCTTC
NA	NA	TRBV27	TRBJ2-1	CASRRAAHEQFF	TGTGCCAGCAGGCGGGCGGCACATGAGCAGTTCTTC
NA	TRBD1	TRBV6-5	TRBJ2-7	CASSKPGQGNEQYF	TGTGCCAGCAGTAAACCGGGACAGGGCAACGAGCAGTACTTC
NA	TRBD2	TRBV10-3	TRBJ2-1	CATRTSGAEQFF	TGTGCCACAAGGACTAGCGGGGCCGAGCAGTTCTTC
once	TRBD1	TRBV6-5	TRBJ1-2	CASRDSAYDGYTF	TGTGCCAGCCGGGACAGCGCGTATGACGGCTACACCTTC
NA	TRBD2	TRBV29-1	TRBJ2-1	CSAPVGSGSSLDEQFF	TGCAGCGCCCCCGTGGGTAGCGGGAGTTCGCTTGATGAGCAGTTCTTC
NA	TRBD2	TRBV19	TRBJ2-3	CASIGRREGTRDTQYF	TGTGCCAGTATCGGTCGGCGGGAGGGCACGAGAGATACGCAGTATTTT
NA	TRBD1	TRBV7-8	TRBJ1-2	CASSHDPMDRGTF	TGTGCCAGCAGCCACGACCCTATGGACAGGGGCACCTTC
NA	TRBD1	TRBV7-3	TRBJ2-1	CASSTDRYNEQFF	TGTGCCAGCAGCACGGACAGGTACAATGAGCAGTTCTTC
NA	NA	TRBV5-1	TRBJ2-3	CASSTLLGEESDTQYF	TGCGCCAGCAGCACCTTATTGGGGGAGGAATCAGATACGCAGTATTTT
NA	NA	TRBV19	TRBJ1-5	CASSIVGRGVNQPQHF	TGTGCCAGTAGTATAGTAGGTCGGGGGGTAAATCAGCCCCAGCATTTT
once	TRBD1	TRBV4-3	TRBJ1-3	CASSQDRASGNTIYF	TGCGCCAGCAGCCAGGACAGGGCGTCTGGAAACACCATATATTTT
NA	TRBD2	TRBV27	TRBJ2-1	CASSPYSGSSYNEQFF	TGTGCCAGCAGTCCCTATAGCGGGAGCTCCTACAATGAGCAGTTCTTC
once	TRBD2	TRBV28	TRBJ2-3	CASSLGGISTDTQYF	TGTGCCAGCAGTTTGGGGGGGATCAGCACAGATACGCAGTATTTT
NA	TRBD1	TRBV4-3	TRBJ2-3	CASSRHGTGGKTDTQYF	TGCGCCAGCAGCCGCCACGGGACAGGGGGAAAGACAGATACGCAGTATTTT
NA	NA	TRBV6-1	TRBJ1-1	CASRPAGSAEAFF	TGTGCCAGCAGACCCGCAGGGTCGGCTGAAGCTTTCTTT
NA	NA	TRBV11-2	TRBJ1-2	CASSSRGLNYGYTF	TGTGCCAGCAGCTCCCGCGGGCTTAACTATGGCTACACCTTC
NA	NA	TRBV2	TRBJ1-2	CASSEALGDGYTF	TGTGCCAGCAGTGAAGCTCTAGGCGATGGCTACACCTTC
NA	TRBD1	TRBV6-1	TRBJ2-7	CASSPRDRGFEEQYF	TGTGCCAGCAGCCCCAGGGACAGGGGTTTCGAAGAGCAGTACTTC
NA	TRBD2	TRBV4-2	TRBJ2-1	CASSHIFRGSHEQFF	TGTGCCAGCAGCCATATTTTCCGCGGGAGCCATGAGCAGTTCTTC
NA	TRBD1	TRBV4-3	TRBJ2-5	CASSQDPGTGGFETQYF	TGCGCCAGCAGCCAAGATCCCGGGACAGGGGGCTTTGAGACCCAGTACTTC
NA	TRBD1	TRBV4-2	TRBJ2-7	CASSQQGEGSYEQYF	TGTGCCAGCAGCCAACAGGGGGAAGGGTCCTACGAGCAGTACTTC
NA	NA	TRBV7-9	TRBJ1-6	CASSSRGGGSPLHF	TGTGCCAGCAGCTCTCGGGGCGGGGGTTCACCCCTCCACTTT
NA	NA	TRBV7-9	TRBJ1-1	CASSLAGNTEAFF	TGTGCCAGCAGTTTGGCAGGGAACACTGAAGCTTTCTTT
NA	NA	TRBV5-6	TRBJ1-1	CASSSQRTEAFF	TGTGCCAGCAGCTCCCAGAGGACTGAAGCTTTCTTT
NA	NA	TRBV5-4	TRBJ1-2	CASSLITAYGYTF	TGTGCCAGCAGCTTGATAACTGCCTATGGCTACACCTTC
NA	TRBD1	TRBV4-2	TRBJ1-2	CASNPRQGDNYGYTF	TGTGCCAGCAATCCACGACAGGGGGATAACTATGGCTACACCTTC
NA	NA	TRBV6-5	TRBJ2-7	CASSYSITHPDEQYF	TGTGCCAGCAGTTACAGCATAACCCATCCTGACGAGCAGTACTTC
NA	NA	TRBV7-9	TRBJ1-1	CASSSRQVNTEAFF	TGTGCCAGCAGCTCTCGACAGGTGAACACTGAAGCTTTCTTT
NA	NA	TRBV27	TRBJ2-2	CASRSRDTGELFF	TGTGCCAGCCGCTCCAGGGACACCGGGGAGCTGTTTTTT
NA	NA	TRBV2	TRBJ2-7	CASARGQSSYEQYF	TGTGCCTCAGCAAGGGGTCAGAGCTCCTACGAGCAGTACTTC
NA	NA	TRBV6-5	TRBJ2-3	CASSQGLTDTQYF	TGTGCCAGCAGTCAAGGACTGACAGATACGCAGTATTTT
NA	TRBD1	TRBV15	TRBJ2-7	CATSGRDRTTGQYF	TGTGCCACCAGCGGTCGGGACAGGACGACCGGGCAGTACTTC
NA	NA	TRBV4-3	TRBJ2-7	CASSQVGSYEQYF	TGCGCCAGCAGCCAAGTCGGTTCCTACGAGCAGTACTTC
NA	NA	TRBV5-1	TRBJ2-7	CASSLVGGVSSYEQYF	TGCGCCAGCAGCTTGGTAGGGGGAGTGAGCTCCTACGAGCAGTACTTC
NA	TRBD2	TRBV7-8	TRBJ2-3	CASSVRREDTQYF	TGTGCCAGCAGCGTTAGGCGGGAGGATACGCAGTATTTT
NA	TRBD2	TRBV5-1	TRBJ2-1	CASSLTAGGSGEQFF	TGCGCCAGCAGCTTGACCGCGGGGGGGTCGGGTGAGCAGTTCTTC
NA	TRBD1	TRBV18	TRBJ2-7	CASSPGTGSYEQYF	TGTGCCAGCTCACCCGGGACAGGATCCTACGAGCAGTACTTC
NA	TRBD1	TRBV7-8	TRBJ1-2	CASSLEGRQGSNYGYTF	TGTGCCAGCAGCTTGGAGGGGAGACAGGGGTCTAACTATGGCTACACCTTC
NA	NA	TRBV5-1	TRBJ2-2	CASSLNTGELFF	TGCGCCAGCAGCCTAAACACCGGGGAGCTGTTTTTT
NA	NA	TRBV30	TRBJ2-1	CAWSDSGGEQFF	TGTGCCTGGAGTGATAGCGGAGGTGAGCAGTTCTTC
once	TRBD2	TRBV7-2	TRBJ2-1	CASVAGGRHNEQFF	TGTGCCAGCGTAGCGGGGGGGCGCCACAATGAGCAGTTCTTC
NA	NA	TRBV30	TRBJ1-1	CAWTSGKGRAFF	TGTGCCTGGACCTCCGGGAAAGGGAGAGCTTTCTTT
NA	TRBD2	TRBV10-3	TRBJ2-1	CAISDVLAGGPRPNEQFF	TGTGCCATCAGTGATGTACTAGCGGGAGGACCGCGGCCTAATGAGCAGTTCTTC
NA	TRBD2	TRBV11-2	TRBJ2-5	CASSSTSGGAYFETQYF	TGTGCCAGCAGCTCGACTAGCGGGGGGGCCTATTTTGAGACCCAGTACTTC
once	NA	TRBV4-1	TRBJ2-1	CASSQEEGSSYNEQFF	TGCGCCAGCAGCCAAGAAGAGGGAAGCTCCTACAATGAGCAGTTCTTC
NA	TRBD2	TRBV18	TRBJ2-1	CASSPLAGEANEQFF	TGTGCCAGCTCACCACTGGCGGGAGAAGCAAATGAGCAGTTCTTC
NA	TRBD1	TRBV5-6	TRBJ2-1	CASSLGTGGRSYNEQFF	TGTGCCAGCAGCTTGGGCACAGGGGGTCGTTCCTACAATGAGCAGTTCTTC
NA	NA	TRBV7-3	TRBJ2-1	CASSPEGGGKRNEQFF	TGTGCCAGCAGCCCGGAGGGGGGGGGCAAAAGGAATGAGCAGTTCTTC
NA	NA	TRBV7-6	TRBJ1-1	CASSSLFRSAEAFF	TGTGCCAGCAGTTCTCTATTCCGGTCGGCTGAAGCTTTCTTT
NA	NA	TRBV5-1	TRBJ1-3	CASSSNGGPGNTIYF	TGCGCCAGCAGCTCCAACGGGGGTCCTGGAAACACCATATATTTT
NA	NA	TRBV7-8	TRBJ1-1	CASSLGRGSLAFF	TGTGCCAGCAGCTTAGGGAGAGGGTCGCTGGCTTTCTTT
NA	NA	TRBV7-3	TRBJ2-6	CASSFVGGAGANVLTF	TGTGCCAGCAGTTTTGTTGGGGGCGCTGGGGCCAACGTCCTGACTTTC